These T cell receptor beta chains were read from a single sample in a study of blood T cell repertoires in COVID-19. Assay used: immunoSEQ multiplex PCR; TCRdb lists only in-frame clones, some missing. In the table there are about 61,000 clones, around 77% of which are singletons. The specimen was peripheral blood. These receptors came from a man older than 75 with active or convalescent COVID-19. Each CDR3 is given with its conserved first and last residue. D genes are given only for firm matches. The size entry is marked missing in some rows and otherwise reads once, few, many or a size class.

j_gene,abundance,d_gene,v_gene,CDR3aa,CDR3nt
TRBJ1-1,once,NA,TRBV6-2/TRBV6-3,CASCLSGQPNTEAFF,TGTGCCAGCTGCCTCTCCGGACAGCCGAACACTGAAGCTTTCTTT
TRBJ1-2,NA,TRBD1,TRBV2,CASSPGTGAYGYTF,TGTGCCAGCAGTCCCGGGACAGGGGCCTATGGCTACACCTTC
TRBJ2-1,once,TRBD1,TRBV10-1,CASSRTGYNEQFF,TGCGCCAGCAGTAGGACAGGGTACAATGAGCAGTTCTTC
TRBJ2-1,NA,TRBD2,TRBV7-6,CASSLSGSGPYNEQFF,TGTGCCAGCAGCCTAAGCGGGAGTGGGCCCTACAATGAGCAGTTCTTC
TRBJ2-5,NA,TRBD1,TRBV7-9,CASSQGQAQLYQETQYF,TGTGCCAGCAGCCAAGGACAGGCCCAGCTGTACCAAGAGACCCAGTACTTC
TRBJ2-3,NA,NA,TRBV7-9,CASSLTDHTQYF,TGTGCCAGCAGCTTAACAGATCATACGCAGTATTTT
TRBJ2-7,few,TRBD1,TRBV29-1,CSASGTGAYEQYF,TGCAGCGCCTCCGGGACAGGGGCCTACGAGCAGTACTTC
TRBJ2-3,NA,TRBD2,TRBV5-1,CASSPMGLAGGLSTDTQYF,TGCGCCAGCAGCCCTATGGGACTAGCGGGGGGGCTCAGCACAGATACGCAGTATTTT
TRBJ2-7,few,TRBD2,TRBV7-8,CASSLHSGLAGESSYEQYF,TGTGCCAGCAGCTTACATTCGGGACTAGCGGGAGAAAGCTCCTACGAGCAGTACTTC
TRBJ2-2,NA,NA,TRBV7-3,CASVADTGELFF,TGTGCCAGCGTGGCTGACACCGGGGAGCTGTTTTTT
TRBJ2-1,NA,TRBD1,TRBV6-1,CASSEPGTGSNEQFF,TGTGCCAGCAGTGAACCCGGGACAGGCTCTAATGAGCAGTTCTTC
TRBJ2-1,NA,NA,TRBV5-6,CASSLAGTPSYNEQFF,TGTGCCAGCAGCTTGGCTGGGACACCCTCCTACAATGAGCAGTTCTTC
TRBJ1-6,NA,NA,TRBV6-5,CASSYLGQLDSPLHF,TGTGCCAGCAGTTACTTAGGACAGTTAGATTCACCCCTCCACTTT
TRBJ1-5,NA,TRBD1,TRBV15,CATSRETGGRQPQHF,TGTGCCACCAGCAGAGAGACAGGGGGACGGCAGCCCCAGCATTTT
TRBJ2-1,once,TRBD1,TRBV5-8,CATDRDRYNEQFF,TGTGCCACAGACAGGGACAGGTACAATGAGCAGTTCTTC
TRBJ2-1,NA,TRBD2,TRBV19,CASSYLADYNEQFF,TGTGCCAGTAGTTATCTAGCGGACTACAATGAGCAGTTCTTC
TRBJ2-1,NA,NA,TRBV14,CASSSQRGNEQFF,TGTGCCAGCAGCTCTCAACGGGGAAATGAGCAGTTCTTC
TRBJ1-6,NA,NA,TRBV9,CASSVALDSPLHF,TGTGCCAGCAGCGTAGCTCTAGATTCACCCCTCCACTTT
TRBJ2-3,NA,NA,TRBV2,CASNGYGSTDTQYF,TGTGCCAGCAACGGGTACGGAAGCACAGATACGCAGTATTTT
TRBJ1-3,NA,NA,TRBV5-1,CASSLGVQGGNTIYF,TGCGCCAGCAGCTTGGGAGTACAGGGTGGAAACACCATATATTTT
TRBJ1-2,NA,NA,TRBV9,CASSALQGTGYTF,TGTGCCAGCAGCGCCTTGCAGGGTACCGGCTACACCTTC
TRBJ2-3,NA,TRBD2,TRBV30,CAWSVSGTSGADTQYF,TGTGCCTGGAGTGTATCCGGGACTAGCGGGGCAGATACGCAGTATTTT
TRBJ1-3,NA,TRBD1,TRBV7-9,CASSIREGQGSGNTIYF,TGTGCCAGCAGTATACGGGAGGGACAGGGGTCTGGAAACACCATATATTTT
TRBJ2-7,NA,TRBD2,TRBV6-5,CASSPASGGAYEQYF,TGTGCCAGCAGTCCTGCTAGCGGGGGGGCCTACGAGCAGTACTTC
TRBJ2-3,NA,NA,TRBV2,CASSRLVGTQYF,TGTGCCAGCAGTAGACTAGTCGGTACGCAGTATTTT
TRBJ2-7,NA,NA,TRBV6-2/TRBV6-3,CASSTQGYGSTYEQYF,TGTGCCAGCAGTACCCAGGGTTACGGGAGTACCTACGAGCAGTACTTC
TRBJ2-2,NA,TRBD1,TRBV18,CASSDSGTGGHGELFF,TGTGCCAGCTCGGATTCCGGGACAGGGGGCCACGGGGAGCTGTTTTTT
TRBJ2-7,NA,NA,TRBV6-5,CASRVQGGPYEQYF,TGTGCCAGCAGGGTACAGGGGGGGCCCTACGAGCAGTACTTC
TRBJ2-1,NA,NA,TRBV7-2,CASSLGPGGPADEQFF,TGTGCCAGCAGCTTAGGCCCCGGGGGGCCGGCGGATGAGCAGTTCTTC
TRBJ1-3,NA,TRBD1,TRBV28,CASTQDRGRLNTIYF,TGTGCCAGCACCCAGGACAGGGGACGCTTGAACACCATATATTTT
TRBJ2-2,NA,NA,TRBV18,CASSPYPAGNTGELFF,TGTGCCAGCTCACCATACCCAGCGGGGAACACCGGGGAGCTGTTTTTT
TRBJ2-1,NA,TRBD2,TRBV19,CASHLAGGFDEQFF,TGTGCCAGTCATCTAGCGGGGGGTTTCGATGAGCAGTTCTTC
TRBJ2-2,NA,TRBD1,TRBV6-5,CASRRQGATGELFF,TGTGCCAGCAGAAGACAGGGGGCGACCGGGGAGCTGTTTTTT
TRBJ2-3,NA,TRBD1,TRBV7-6,CASSLLDRGGTDTQYF,TGTGCCAGCAGCTTACTAGACAGGGGAGGCACAGATACGCAGTATTTT
TRBJ2-1,NA,NA,TRBV7-8,CASSLRENSYNEQFF,TGTGCCAGCAGCTTACGGGAGAACTCCTACAATGAGCAGTTCTTC
TRBJ2-1,NA,TRBD2,TRBV30,CAWFGGRASGSHEQFF,TGTGCCTGGTTCGGGGGACGGGCTAGCGGGAGCCATGAGCAGTTCTTC
TRBJ1-4,NA,TRBD1,TRBV30,CAWSGRQGRREKLFF,TGTGCCTGGAGTGGACGACAGGGGCGGAGGGAAAAACTGTTTTTT
TRBJ2-7,NA,NA,TRBV10-1,CASSDSDRPTYEQYF,TGCGCCAGCAGTGATTCGGACAGACCGACCTACGAGCAGTACTTC
TRBJ1-4,NA,TRBD1,TRBV3-1/TRBV3-2,CASSPTGEFGEKLFF,TGTGCCAGCAGCCCGACAGGGGAATTTGGTGAAAAACTGTTTTTT
TRBJ2-1,NA,TRBD1,TRBV3-1/TRBV3-2,CASSQTDRGRYNEQFF,TGTGCCAGCAGCCAGACGGACAGGGGGAGGTACAATGAGCAGTTCTTC
TRBJ2-3,NA,NA,TRBV11-2,CASSLPPRDTQYF,TGTGCCAGCAGCTTGCCACCCCGGGATACGCAGTATTTT
TRBJ1-4,NA,NA,TRBV2,CASRFRREEKLFF,TGTGCCAGCAGGTTCAGGCGCGAAGAAAAACTGTTTTTT
TRBJ2-3,NA,NA,TRBV11-2,CASKLGGYTDTQYF,TGTGCCAGCAAACTAGGGGGTTACACAGATACGCAGTATTTT
TRBJ2-7,few,NA,TRBV5-4,CASSFQGFYEQYF,TGTGCCAGCAGCTTCCAGGGTTTCTACGAGCAGTACTTC
TRBJ2-7,NA,NA,TRBV28,CASSLAYEQYF,TGTGCCAGCAGTCTCGCCTACGAGCAGTACTTC
TRBJ1-2,once,NA,TRBV5-6,CASSRTALVSYGYTF,TGTGCCAGCAGCCGGACAGCTTTGGTGTCCTATGGCTACACCTTC
TRBJ2-5,NA,NA,TRBV3-1/TRBV3-2,CASTTGSGDPYQETQYF,TGTGCCAGCACCACGGGATCGGGCGACCCGTACCAAGAGACCCAGTACTTC
TRBJ2-7,NA,TRBD2,TRBV7-2,CASSPRRSASGNSYEQYF,TGTGCCAGCAGCCCCCGACGGTCGGCGAGCGGGAACTCCTACGAGCAGTACTTC
TRBJ1-1,NA,TRBD1,TRBV7-8,CASSSGQGGSTEAFF,TGTGCCAGCAGCTCGGGACAGGGAGGTAGCACTGAAGCTTTCTTT